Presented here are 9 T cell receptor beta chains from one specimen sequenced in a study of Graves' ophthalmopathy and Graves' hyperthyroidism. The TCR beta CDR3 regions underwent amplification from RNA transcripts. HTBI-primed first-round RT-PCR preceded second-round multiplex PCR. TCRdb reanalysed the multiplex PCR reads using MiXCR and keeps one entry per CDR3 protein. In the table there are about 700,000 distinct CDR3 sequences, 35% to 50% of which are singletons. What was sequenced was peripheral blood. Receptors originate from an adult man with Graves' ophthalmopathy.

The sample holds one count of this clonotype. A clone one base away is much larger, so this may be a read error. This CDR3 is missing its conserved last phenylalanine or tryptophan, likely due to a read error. Here the CDR3 reads CASSLWADRGRETQYC. For the CDR3, the DNA is TGTGCCAGCAGTTTATGGGCCGACAGGGGACGAGAGACCCAGTACTGC. This chain joins TRBV12-3 or TRBV12-4 and TRBJ2-5; 8 positions agree with TRBD1. This CDR3 region has 16 residues. J lost 4 bases, V lost 2 bases, and 9 bases had no gene match.

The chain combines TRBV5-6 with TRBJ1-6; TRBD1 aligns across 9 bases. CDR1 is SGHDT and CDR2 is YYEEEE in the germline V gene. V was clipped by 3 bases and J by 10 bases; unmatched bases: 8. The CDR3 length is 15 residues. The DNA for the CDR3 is TGTGCCAGCAGCTCTGGGACAGGGAATGGCTCACCCCTCCACTTT. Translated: CASSSGTGNGSPLHF.

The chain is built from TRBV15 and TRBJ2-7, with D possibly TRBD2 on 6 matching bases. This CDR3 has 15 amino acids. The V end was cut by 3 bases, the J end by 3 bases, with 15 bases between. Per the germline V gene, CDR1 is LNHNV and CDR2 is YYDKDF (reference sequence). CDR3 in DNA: TGTGCCACCAGCAGCCTCCTGGTGGAGGGCTACGAGCAGTACTTC. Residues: CATSSLLVEGYEQYF.

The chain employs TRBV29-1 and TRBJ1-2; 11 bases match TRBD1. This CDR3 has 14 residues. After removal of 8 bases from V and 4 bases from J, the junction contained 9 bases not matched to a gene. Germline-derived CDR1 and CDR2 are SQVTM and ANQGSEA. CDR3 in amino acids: CSSSGQGAFYGYTF. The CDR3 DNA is TGCAGCTCCTCAGGACAGGGGGCTTTCTATGGCTACACCTTC.

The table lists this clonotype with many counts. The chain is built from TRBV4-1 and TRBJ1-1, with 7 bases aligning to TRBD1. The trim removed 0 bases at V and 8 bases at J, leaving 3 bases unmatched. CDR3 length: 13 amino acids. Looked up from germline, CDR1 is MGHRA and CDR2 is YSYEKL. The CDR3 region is CASSQESQGEAFF. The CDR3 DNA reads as TGCGCCAGCAGCCAAGAATCACAGGGGGAAGCTTTCTTT.

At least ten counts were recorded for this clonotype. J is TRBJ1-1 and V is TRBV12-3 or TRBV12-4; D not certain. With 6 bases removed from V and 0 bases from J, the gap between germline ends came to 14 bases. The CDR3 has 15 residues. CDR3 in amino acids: CASRLGSRLNTEAFF. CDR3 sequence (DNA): TGTGCCAGCAGGCTTGGGAGTCGGCTGAACACTGAAGCTTTCTTT.

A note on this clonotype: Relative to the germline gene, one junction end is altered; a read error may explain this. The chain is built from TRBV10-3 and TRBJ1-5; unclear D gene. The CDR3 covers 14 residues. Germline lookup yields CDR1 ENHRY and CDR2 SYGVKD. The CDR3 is CASSYGVVHQPQHF. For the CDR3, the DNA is TGTGCCAGCAGTTACGGAGTTGTCCATCAGCCCCAGCATTTT.

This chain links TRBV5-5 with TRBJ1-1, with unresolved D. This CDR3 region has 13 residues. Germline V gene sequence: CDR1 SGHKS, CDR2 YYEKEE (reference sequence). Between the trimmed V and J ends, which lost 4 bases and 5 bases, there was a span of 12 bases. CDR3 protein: CASSTTEITEAFF. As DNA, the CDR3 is TGTGCCAGCAGCACGACTGAGATAACTGAAGCTTTCTTT.

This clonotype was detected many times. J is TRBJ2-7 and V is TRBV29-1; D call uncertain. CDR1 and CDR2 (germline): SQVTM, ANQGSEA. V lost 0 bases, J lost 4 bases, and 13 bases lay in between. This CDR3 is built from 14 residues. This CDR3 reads CSVEEWGKGYEQYF. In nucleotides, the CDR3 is TGCAGCGTTGAAGAATGGGGTAAGGGATACGAGCAGTACTTC.